The clone carrying this TCR beta chain was found many times. Its antigen is currently unknown. TCRdb reanalysed the 5' RACE reads using MiXCR and keeps one entry per CDR3 protein. The profile shows some 560,000 distinct CDR3 sequences, 9.6% of them singletons. These data are taken from a study of identical twins. All donors were healthy, and all were Caucasian. Study-wide results and caveats: High-abundance cord blood beta clonotypes had fewer insertions; memory repertoires showed none.

The V end lost 1 base, the J end lost 7 bases, and 5 bases lay between the germline ends. CDR3 size: 12 residues. The germline V gene encodes CDR1 MNHEY and CDR2 SVGEGT. This sample was shared with a second study, whose subject was yellow fever vaccine responses in identical twins.

The receptor was derived from a woman between 18 and 29 years old in good health. The sample was PBMCs. The chain couples TRBV6-2 or TRBV6-3 to TRBJ2-1; D is unclear. The CDR3 region is CASSYFRNEQFF. The DNA of the CDR3 is TGTGCCAGCAGTTACTTCAGGAATGAGCAGTTCTTC.